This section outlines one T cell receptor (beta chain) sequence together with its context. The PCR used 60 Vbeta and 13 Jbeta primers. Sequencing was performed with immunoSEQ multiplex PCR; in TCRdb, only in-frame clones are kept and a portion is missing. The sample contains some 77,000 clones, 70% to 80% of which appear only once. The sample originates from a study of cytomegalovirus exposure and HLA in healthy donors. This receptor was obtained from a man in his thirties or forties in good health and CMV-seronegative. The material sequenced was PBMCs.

CDR3 nucleotide sequence: TGTGCCAGCAGCTCCTTAGCGGGACTCCTTTTAAACGAGCAGTACTTC. Encoded protein: CASSSLAGLLLNEQYF. The V gene is TRBV11-2, the J gene TRBJ2-7; 8 positions agree with TRBD2. This CDR3 is 16 amino acids long. Losses at the gene ends were 4 bases for V and 5 bases for J; bases not matched to a gene: 13. CDR1 and CDR2 (germline): SGHAT, FQNNGV.